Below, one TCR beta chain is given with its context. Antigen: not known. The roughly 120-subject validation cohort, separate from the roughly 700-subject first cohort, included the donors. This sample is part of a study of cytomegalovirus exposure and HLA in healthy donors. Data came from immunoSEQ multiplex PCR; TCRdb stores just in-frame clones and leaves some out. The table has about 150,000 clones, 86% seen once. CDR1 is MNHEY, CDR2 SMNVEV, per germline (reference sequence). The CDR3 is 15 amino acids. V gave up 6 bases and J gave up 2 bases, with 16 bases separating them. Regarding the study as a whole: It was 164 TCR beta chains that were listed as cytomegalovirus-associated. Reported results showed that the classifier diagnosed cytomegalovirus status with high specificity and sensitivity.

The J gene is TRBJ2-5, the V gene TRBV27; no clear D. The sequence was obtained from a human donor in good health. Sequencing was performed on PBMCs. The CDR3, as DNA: TGTGCCAGCAGGGCCCGGAGCAGAGCACAAGAGACCCAGTACTTC. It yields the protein CASRARSRAQETQYF.